This T cell receptor (beta chain) is from a study of a mutant IDH1 vaccine in newly diagnosed glioma. Overall study context: Patients arrived already treated with radiotherapy, temozolomide, or both, most having had both.

There are 15 residues in the CDR3. V lost 5 bases, J lost 6 bases, and 17 bases lay in between. CDR1 is MNHEY and CDR2 is SVGAGI in the germline V gene. About this clone: Its antigen is not identified.

The time point was: week 11, during vaccination. A single vaccine dose contained 300 ug of mutant IDH1 20-mer peptide, and topical imiquimod was used with it. Data came from immunoSEQ multiplex PCR; TCRdb stores just in-frame clones and leaves some out. Of roughly 120,000 clones listed, 75% to 90% are singletons. This specimen was PBMCs, taken from a glioma patient whose treatment included an IDH1 peptide vaccine. The sequence came from a woman between 50 and 59 years old with glioma. The rearrangement links TRBV6-5 to TRBJ2-4; D unresolved. CDR3 sequence: CASSPKKLGLNIQYF. The CDR3 nucleotides read TGTGCCAGCAGTCCCAAGAAGCTCGGGTTAAACATTCAGTACTTC.